This T cell receptor beta chain is drawn from a study of T and B cells in COVID-19 patients. Study-level background: COVID-19 patients gave peripheral blood either during active infection or after recovery.

Study-level points and caveats: Active COVID-19 showed highly clonal TRB repertoires; recovery showed diversity and richness above healthy donors.

Blood genomic DNA input for TRB amplification was about 240-550 ng. This clonotype was counted many times. As yet, its antigen is unknown. TRB rearrangements were amplified by multiplex PCR with BIOMED2 TRB-A/B primers. One entry per CDR3 protein, called by TCRdb with MiXCR from the multiplex PCR reads. The table includes about 23,000 distinct CDR3 sequences, 29% detected once. The sequence was obtained from a human donor who had recovered from COVID-19. Sequencing input: blood.

For the CDR3, the DNA is TGTGCCAGTACCCGGCGAGGTTCACCCCTCCACTTT. It is translated as CASTRRGSPLHF. The rearrangement links TRBV19 to TRBJ1-6; no reliable D call. The length of the CDR3 is 12 residues. The V gene's germline CDR1 is LNHDA and CDR2 SQIVND (reference sequence). Trimming removed 7 bases at V and 9 bases at J, with 10 bases between.